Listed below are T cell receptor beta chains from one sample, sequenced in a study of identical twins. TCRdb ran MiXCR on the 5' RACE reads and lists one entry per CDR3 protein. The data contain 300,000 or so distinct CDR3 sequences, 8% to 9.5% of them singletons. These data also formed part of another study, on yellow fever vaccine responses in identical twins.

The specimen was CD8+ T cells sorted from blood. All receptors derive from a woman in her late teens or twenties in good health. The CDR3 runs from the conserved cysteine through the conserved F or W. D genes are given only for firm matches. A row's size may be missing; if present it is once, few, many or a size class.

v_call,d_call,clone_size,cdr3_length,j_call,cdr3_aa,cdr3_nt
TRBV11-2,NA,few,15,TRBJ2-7,CASSLYGGSSYEQYF,TGTGCCAGCAGCTTGTACGGGGGAAGCTCCTACGAGCAGTACTTC
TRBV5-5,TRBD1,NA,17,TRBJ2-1,CASSLRAEGATNNEQFF,TGTGCCAGCAGCTTACGGGCCGAGGGGGCTACTAACAATGAGCAGTTCTTC
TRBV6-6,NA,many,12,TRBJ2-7,CASRGLGDEQYF,TGTGCCAGCAGAGGGCTCGGGGACGAGCAGTACTTC
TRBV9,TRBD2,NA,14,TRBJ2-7,CASSASGTPYEQYF,TGTGCCAGCAGCGCAAGCGGGACCCCCTACGAGCAGTACTTC
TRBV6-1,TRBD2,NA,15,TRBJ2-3,CASKGLAVHTDTQYF,TGTGCCAGCAAGGGACTAGCGGTTCACACAGATACGCAGTATTTT
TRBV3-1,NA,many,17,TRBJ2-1,CASSSGLARGKGNEQFF,TGTGCCAGCAGCTCCGGCCTCGCGCGGGGTAAGGGCAATGAGCAGTTCTTC
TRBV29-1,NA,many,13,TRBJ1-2,CSVEDRGDYGYTF,TGCAGCGTTGAAGATCGGGGAGACTATGGCTACACCTTC
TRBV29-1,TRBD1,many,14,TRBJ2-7,CSVDVQGASYEQYF,TGCAGCGTTGATGTCCAGGGGGCCTCTTACGAGCAGTACTTC
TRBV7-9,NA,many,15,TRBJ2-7,CASSILGTPSYEQYF,TGTGCCAGCAGCATTCTCGGAACCCCCTCCTACGAGCAGTACTTC
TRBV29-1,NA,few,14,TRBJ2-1,CSAVGDISTNEQFF,TGCAGCGCAGTAGGGGACATTTCTACAAATGAGCAGTTCTTC
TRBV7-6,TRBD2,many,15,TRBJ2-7,CASSLETSGGYEQYF,TGTGCCAGCAGCTTAGAGACTAGCGGGGGATACGAGCAGTACTTC
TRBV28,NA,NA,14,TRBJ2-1,CASSFGDAADEQFF,TGTGCCAGCAGTTTTGGAGATGCGGCCGATGAGCAGTTCTTC
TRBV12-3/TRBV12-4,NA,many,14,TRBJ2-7,CASSLQGPLDEQYF,TGTGCCAGCAGTCTCCAGGGCCCGCTGGACGAGCAGTACTTC
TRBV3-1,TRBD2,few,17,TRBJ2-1,CASSQVASSGGNNEQFF,TGTGCCAGCAGCCAAGTCGCGTCTAGCGGGGGGAACAATGAGCAGTTCTTC
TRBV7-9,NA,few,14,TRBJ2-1,CASSFPDRNNEQFF,TGTGCCAGCAGCTTCCCGGACAGAAACAATGAGCAGTTCTTC
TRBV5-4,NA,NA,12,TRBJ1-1,CASRPAVGEAFF,TGTGCCAGCAGACCTGCTGTAGGTGAAGCTTTCTTT
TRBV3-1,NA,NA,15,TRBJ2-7,CASSQVFKGDYEQYF,TGTGCCAGCAGCCAGGTATTCAAGGGGGACTACGAGCAGTACTTC
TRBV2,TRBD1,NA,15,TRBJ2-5,CASGENRDSQETQYF,TGTGCCAGCGGCGAAAACCGGGACAGCCAAGAGACCCAGTACTTC